The source of this T cell receptor (beta chain) is a study of Graves' ophthalmopathy and Graves' hyperthyroidism. In the study overall: Peripheral blood sampling preceded any treatment and occurred at initial diagnosis. General study results and limits: Most thyroid clonotypes with frequency above 0.001 were detected in blood too. Sensitivity of approximately 90% and specificity of less than 82% were achieved when a 13-signature model separated ophthalmopathy from stable hyperthyroidism.

The authors isolated PBMCs from more than 9 ml of fresh peripheral blood. Germline V gene sequence: CDR1 SGHTA, CDR2 FQGNSA. The CDR3 length is 14 residues. Trimming cost V 5 bases and J 7 bases; bases outside gene matches: 7. RNA transcripts were the source from which TCR beta CDR3 regions were amplified. HTBI primers served in a first-round RT-PCR, which a second-round multiplex PCR followed. TCRdb re-analysed the multiplex PCR reads in MiXCR, keeping a single row per CDR3 protein. The sample contains about 740,000 distinct CDR3 sequences, roughly 41% of which appear only once. A remark on this clonotype: Its antigen is not identified.

This TCR came from an adult man with Graves' ophthalmopathy. The sequenced sample consisted of peripheral blood. J is TRBJ1-2 and V is TRBV7-2; 10 positions match TRBD1. The chain's CDR3 is CASSIRQGALGYTF. CDR3 bases: TGTGCCAGCAGCATCAGACAGGGGGCGCTTGGCTACACCTTC.